This TCR beta chain was sequenced for a study of tumor and adjacent non-tumor tissue in lung cancer. In the study overall: The patients, 10 men and a handful of women, were about 30 to 85 with stage I to III disease. Study observations and caveats: Significantly higher TCR diversity was found in tumor than normal lung. Patients with more diverse tumor TCRs had worse survival. Tumor repertoires had a smaller top 100 clone share than normal lung.

Comments on this clonotype: The antigen remains undetermined.

V was trimmed by 1 base and J by 5 bases, leaving 12 bases between them. The CDR3 is 15 residues long. The germline V gene has CDR1 LGHNA and CDR2 YNFKEQ. TCRbeta libraries were built with three rounds of nested PCR, modified from ARM-PCR. TCRdb recomputed calls from the multiplex PCR reads with MiXCR, one row per CDR3 protein. The sample contains roughly 90,000 distinct CDR3 sequences, under 80% of which appear only once. RNA was extracted from bulk tissue without any cell sorting. The normal lung tissue was taken more than 3 cm from the tumor edge. The specimen sequenced was distant non-tumor lung tissue. This receptor was identified in a woman aged 45-59 years with non-small cell lung cancer. The V and J genes are TRBV4-2 and TRBJ1-5; no clear D. The CDR3 DNA is TGTGCCAGCAGCCAAGGCCTCACTTGCGATCAGCCCCAGCATTTT. Translated: CASSQGLTCDQPQHF.